Shown below are 22 T cell receptor beta chains from a single sample sequenced in a study of tumor and adjacent non-tumor tissue in lung cancer. The library came from three nested PCR rounds adapted from ARM-PCR protocols. TCRdb independently ran MiXCR on the multiplex PCR reads; one entry per CDR3 protein. The profile covers tens of thousands of distinct CDR3 sequences, with approximately 70% appearing a single time and around 17% taken by the ten largest. No cell sorting was done before RNA was extracted from the tissue. Specimen: lung tumor tissue. Receptors were obtained from a man aged 60 to 69 with non-small cell lung cancer.

In this sample, this clonotype turned up once. This chain connects TRBV11-2 to TRBJ1-2; D might be TRBD1 (6 bases). Germline CDR1 is SGHAT and CDR2 is FQNNGV. Trimming stripped 5 bases from V and 10 bases from J, with 20 bases between. The CDR3 extends over 14 amino acids. CDR3 DNA sequence: TGTGCCAGCAGCGCAAGTGCGGGGGCGGGTGACTACACCTTC. Translation: CASSASAGAGDYTF.

On this clonotype itself: The germline gene is not matched at one end of the junction; a read error may be the cause. V gene TRBV7-9 combines with J gene TRBJ1-5, with 8 bases fitting TRBD1. This CDR3 spans 16 amino acids. The germline gives CDR1 SEHNR, CDR2 FQNEAQ (reference sequence). DNA for the CDR3: TGTGCCAGCAACTTAGACGGGACAGGTATCAATCAGCCCCAGCATTTT. Its translation is CASNLDGTGINQPQHF.

For this clonotype: This CDR3 fails to terminate in the conserved phenylalanine or tryptophan, so it likely reflects a read error. The genes are TRBV6-2 or TRBV6-3 and TRBJ2-1, with D perhaps TRBD1 (6 bases). Looked up from germline, CDR1 is MNHEY and CDR2 is SVGEGT. The CDR3 totals 12 residues. Trimming took 6 bases from V and 9 from J, leaving 12 bases between them. CDR3: CASRGRDTEQFL. The CDR3 bases are TGTGCCAGCAGAGGCCGGGACACTGAGCAGTTCCTC.

This clonotype came up once. An end of the junction differs from the germline gene, which may be a read error. The chain is built from TRBV10-3 and TRBJ2-5; 8 positions match TRBD1. This CDR3 contains 15 residues. Looked up from germline, CDR1 is ENHRY and CDR2 is SYGVKD. DNA for the CDR3: TGTGCCACAAGCCGGGACAGGAGGCTTCAAGAGTCCCAGTACTTC. Translated: CATSRDRRLQESQYF.

In the case of this clonotype: A read error may account for a junction end that differs from germline. The V gene is TRBV5-1, the J gene TRBJ1-2; 10 nucleotides match TRBD1. The CDR3 covers 15 residues. The germline V gene has CDR1 SGHRS and CDR2 YFSETQ. CDR3 region: CVSNLETGGGYVYTF. CDR3 nucleotides: TGCGTCAGCAACTTGGAGACAGGGGGCGGCTATGTCTACACCTTC.

Note on this clonotype: One end of the junction does not line up with germline, which may come from a read error. This sequence joins TRBV6-1 and TRBJ2-7, with TRBD2 identical over 11 bases. This CDR3 region has 15 residues. Germline values: CDR1 MNHNS, CDR2 SASEGT. Here the CDR3 DNA reads TGTGCCAGCAATACCGGGACTAGCGGCTCCTACGAGCAGTATTTC. It encodes CASNTGTSGSYEQYF.

Details on this clonotype: Given the absence of the conserved phenylalanine or tryptophan at the CDR3 end, a read error is likely. This rearrangement joins TRBV20-1 to TRBJ2-5; D uncertain. The CDR3 covers 11 residues. CDR1 is DFQATT, CDR2 SNEGSKA, per germline (reference sequence). The CDR3 region has the DNA TGCAGTGCTAGAGCAGGCGAGACTCAGTACTTA. Its protein product is CSARAGETQYL.

As regards this clonotype: This CDR3 is missing its conserved last phenylalanine or tryptophan, likely due to a read error. The chain uses TRBV28 and TRBJ2-7, with D hard to call. Germline values: CDR1 MDHEN, CDR2 SYDVKM. CDR3 length: 11 residues. This CDR3 reads CASTNPYDQYL. The DNA for the CDR3 is TGTGCCAGCACCAACCCTTACGATCAGTACCTC.

At least ten counts were recorded for this clonotype. This rearrangement joins TRBV10-2 to TRBJ1-2; 10 nucleotides match TRBD1. Germline CDR1 and CDR2: WSHSY and SAAADI. There are 13 residues in the CDR3. The trim removed 8 bases at V and 8 bases at J, leaving 8 bases unmatched. The CDR3 DNA reads as TGCGCCAGCCACCGGGACAGGGGTGACGGCTACACCTTC. Translation: CASHRDRGDGYTF.

About this clonotype itself: Compared with germline, one end of the junction differs, possibly owing to a read error. V usage is TRBV4-2 and J usage is TRBJ1-6; unclear D gene. Germline V CDR1 and CDR2: LGHNA, YNFKEQ. This CDR3 region has 16 residues. CDR3 DNA: TGTGCCAGCACCCAAGAAGGTGACACCCATAATTCACCCCTCCACTTT. Translating gives CASTQEGDTHNSPLHF.

The table lists this clonotype with a few counts. The junction shows a germline mismatch at one end, possibly a read error. This chain uses TRBV11-1 with TRBJ1-3, with a possible D match to TRBD1 (5 bases). This CDR3 has 15 residues. The germline V gene encodes CDR1 SGHAT and CDR2 FQDESV (reference sequence). This CDR3 reads CTSSRTGDPGNTIYF. DNA of the CDR3: TGTACCAGTAGCCGAACCGGGGACCCTGGAAACACCATATATTTT.

As for this clonotype: A clone one base away is much larger, so this may be a read error. The chain links TRBV5-4 to TRBJ1-2; D is possibly TRBD1 (5 bases). CDR3 length: 15 residues. Germline V lookup: CDR1 SGHNT, CDR2 YYREEE (reference sequence). DNA of the CDR3: TGTGCCAACAGCCGGAGGGACGCAGAACCATATGGCTACACCTTC. Protein: CANSRRDAEPYGYTF.

On this clonotype itself: It is likely a read error, because the conserved phenylalanine at the end of the CDR3 is missing. V gene TRBV6-1 combines with J gene TRBJ2-7; D remains unclear. The CDR3 sequence is 13 residues long. Looked up from germline, CDR1 is MNHNS and CDR2 is SASEGT. CDR3 nucleotides: TGTGTCAGCACCGGAACCCACCCCTACGAGCAGTACTTG. This codes for CVSTGTHPYEQYL.

Of note for this clonotype: The germline gene is not matched at one end of the junction; a read error may be the cause. The rearrangement joins TRBV12-3 or TRBV12-4 to TRBJ1-3, with no clear D. The CDR3 sequence is 14 residues long. The CDR3 spells CASSFTGQRNIIYF. For the CDR3, the DNA is TGTGCCAGCAGTTTCACGGGTCAGAGAAACATCATATATTTT.

This clonotype came up a few times. The rearrangement joins TRBV20-1 to TRBJ2-7; no firm D call. This CDR3 is 15 amino acids long. The V gene's germline CDR1 is DFQATT and CDR2 SNEGSKA (reference sequence). Trimming pared 0 bases from V and 5 bases from J, leaving 17 bases between. DNA of the CDR3: TGCAGTGCTAGAGATCTAGGAATAGATCTCCACGAGCAGTACTTC. Translation: CSARDLGIDLHEQYF.

This clonotype occurred once. This chain uses TRBV11-1 with TRBJ2-1, with D tentatively TRBD2 (6 bases). The CDR3 has 15 amino acids. Trimming left V 3 bases short and J 2 bases short, with 11 bases between. CDR1 is SGHAT, CDR2 FQDESV, per germline (reference sequence). CDR3 residues: CASSFGGVPYNEQFF. Written as DNA, the CDR3 is TGTGCCAGCAGCTTCGGGGGAGTCCCCTACAATGAGCAGTTCTTC.

Worth noting for this clonotype: A junction boundary mismatches the germline segment, possibly from a read error. This chain joins TRBV24-1 and TRBJ2-3, with D possibly TRBD1 on 5 matching bases. The length of the CDR3 is 16 residues. CDR1 and CDR2 (germline): KGHDR, SFDVKD. The CDR3 nucleotides are TGTGCCACCAGTGATTTGAGGGGTGTTAGCACAGTTACGCAGTATTTT. Protein product: CATSDLRGVSTVTQYF.

The chain is built from TRBV11-2 and TRBJ2-1, with D possibly matching TRBD2 (7 bases). The V end lost 8 bases, the J end lost 4 bases, and 15 bases lay between the germline ends. The CDR3 covers 14 residues. Germline CDR1 and CDR2: SGHAT and FQNNGV. The CDR3 here is CASPWGGPYNEQFF. CDR3 nucleotides: TGTGCCAGCCCTTGGGGGGGCCCATACAATGAGCAGTTCTTC.

The chain links TRBV11-1 to TRBJ2-5, with D perhaps TRBD2 (5 bases). There are 16 residues in the CDR3. Germline CDR1 SGHAT, CDR2 FQDESV (reference sequence). The germline V and J ends were trimmed by 1 base and 2 bases, with 14 bases remaining between them. CDR3: CASSLVARRGQETQYF. The CDR3 DNA is TGTGCCAGCAGCTTAGTAGCGCGCCGAGGTCAAGAGACCCAGTACTTC.

The J gene is TRBJ1-3, the V gene TRBV7-2, with TRBD1 matching over 10 bases. After removal of 6 bases from V and 2 bases from J, the junction contained 7 bases not matched to a gene. Germline-derived CDR1 and CDR2 are SGHTA and FQGNSA. The CDR3 length is 16 residues. CDR3 bases: TGTGCCAGCAGACAAGACGGGACAGGGGCTGGAAACACCATATATTTT. Translation: CASRQDGTGAGNTIYF.

As for this clonotype: The conserved phenylalanine or tryptophan normally closing the CDR3 is absent here, so this likely arose from a read error. This chain uses TRBV6-5 with TRBJ1-6; no reliable D call. V shed 10 bases and J shed 1 base, with 11 bases lying between them. Germline CDR1 is MNHEY and CDR2 is SVGAGI. The CDR3 consists of 14 residues. The CDR3 bases are TGTGCCACCAATCGCGGGTCCTATAATTCACCCCTCCACATT. Translation gives CATNRGSYNSPLHI.

This clonotype was observed at least ten times. The chain is built from TRBV6-6 and TRBJ1-1; D unresolved. Trimming shortened V by 5 bases and J by 1 base, and 8 bases separated the two germline ends. Germline V lookup: CDR1 MNHNY, CDR2 SVGAGI (reference sequence). This CDR3 spans 13 amino acids. CDR3 residues: CASSQRENTEAFF. The CDR3 nucleotides are TGTGCCAGCAGTCAACGGGAGAACACTGAAGCTTTCTTT.